These T cell receptor beta chains were read from a single sample in a study of memory CD4+ T cells and cytomegalovirus serostatus. Method: immunoSEQ multiplex PCR; TCRdb's copy keeps in-frame clones and lacks some. The table includes some 58,000 clones, about 74% detected once. Sequences were obtained from memory CD4+ T cells from blood. The receptors shown here come from an adult in good health and CMV-seronegative. Both conserved end residues are part of each CDR3. D genes are given only for firm matches. A clone size is listed for some rows: how often the clone was seen (once, few, many), or a class if it is expanded.

cdr3_aa	cdr3_nt	v_call	d_call	j_call	clone_size
CASSSQGLSDTEAFF	TGTGCCAGCAGCTCACAGGGCTTAAGTGACACTGAAGCTTTCTTT	TRBV11-2	.	TRBJ1-1	.
CASSQQPPGQGFLYTEAFF	TGTGCCAGCAGCCAACAACCCCCGGGACAGGGATTTCTTTACACTGAAGCTTTCTTT	TRBV4-2	TRBD1	TRBJ1-1	.
CASSLGSGRILEQYF	TGTGCCAGCAGCTTAGGGAGCGGGAGAATCCTCGAGCAGTACTTC	TRBV7-2	TRBD2	TRBJ2-7	.
CASSYGLSGNQPQHF	TGTGCCAGCAGTTACGGACTGTCTGGCAATCAGCCCCAGCATTTT	TRBV6-5	.	TRBJ1-5	few
CAWSLYYEQYF	TGTGCCTGGAGTTTGTACTACGAGCAGTACTTC	TRBV30	.	TRBJ2-7	.
CSARYPEGYTF	TGCAGTGCTAGATACCCCGAGGGCTACACCTTC	TRBV20-1	.	TRBJ1-2	.
CATSRASPGVRAFF	TGTGCCACCAGCAGAGCGTCACCAGGGGTGCGAGCTTTCTTT	TRBV15	.	TRBJ1-1	.
CASSLAGGSSDTQYF	TGTGCCAGCAGCTTAGCGGGGGGGAGTTCAGATACGCAGTATTTT	TRBV7-9	TRBD2	TRBJ2-3	once
CASSLVRTTSNQPQHF	TGTGCCAGCAGCTTAGTTCGGACCACTAGCAATCAGCCCCAGCATTTT	TRBV7-8	.	TRBJ1-5	.
CASSQVSGQGRDTEAFF	TGCGCCAGCAGCCAAGTTTCGGGACAGGGCCGGGACACTGAAGCTTTCTTT	TRBV4-3	TRBD1	TRBJ1-1	.
CASSAGLGNQPQHF	TGTGCCAGCAGCGCAGGGTTAGGCAATCAGCCCCAGCATTTT	TRBV7-6	.	TRBJ1-5	.
CASSRDRANSQETQYF	TGTGCCAGCTCCCGGGACAGGGCGAATTCCCAAGAGACCCAGTACTTC	TRBV18	TRBD1	TRBJ2-5	.
CASSLALKQGAGYGYTF	TGTGCCAGCAGCTTGGCCCTTAAACAGGGGGCGGGCTATGGCTACACCTTC	TRBV5-5	TRBD1	TRBJ1-2	.
CASSLAGANEKLFF	TGTGCCAGCAGTTTGGCGGGGGCTAATGAAAAACTGTTTTTT	TRBV28	.	TRBJ1-4	.
CASSFGTPNTGELFF	TGTGCCAGCAGCTTCGGGACACCGAACACCGGGGAGCTGTTTTTT	TRBV7-3	.	TRBJ2-2	.
CASSKETGLTEAFF	TGTGCCAGCAGCAAAGAAACAGGGTTAACTGAAGCTTTCTTT	TRBV28	.	TRBJ1-1	.
CASSFTGNTDTQYF	TGTGCCAGCAGCTTTACCGGGAACACAGATACGCAGTATTTT	TRBV7-9	.	TRBJ2-3	.